The present T cell receptor beta chain was sequenced within a study of beta chain features in type 1 diabetes. Between the trimmed V and J ends, which lost 5 bases and 3 bases, there was a span of 17 bases. The CDR3 has 15 amino acids. Germline V lookup: CDR1 SGHTA, CDR2 FQGNSA. This clone was seen only a few times. Its antigen is as yet unknown. The authors reverse transcribed all of the isolated RNA, so sequencing captured expressed TCRB transcripts. Produced via immunoSEQ multiplex PCR; TCRdb's table is partial and in-frame only. The sample shows over 13,000 clones, approximately 76% of them seen only once. Broader study findings: TCRB repertoires of naive, central memory and Treg cells appeared more similar among patients than among healthy donors. All four CD4+ subsets from Type 1 diabetes patients carried moderately but significantly shorter TCRB CDR3s. Sequencing of cDNA might inflate the share of cells that strongly express TCR.

The sequence was collected from a young woman with type 1 diabetes. The sequenced sample was stem cell memory CD4+ T cells from blood. This rearrangement joins TRBV7-2 to TRBJ2-7; no reliable D call. The CDR3 coding sequence is TGTGCCAGCAGCCGCTCCCGGGTTACCCTCTACGAGCAGTACTTC. This translates into CASSRSRVTLYEQYF.